This T cell receptor (beta chain) was sequenced in a study of T cells in tuberculosis. Broader study findings: Smaller alpha distances in active tuberculosis partly reflected shorter CDR3-alpha lengths. Classification accuracy was roughly 87% (AUROC 0.85 to 0.95) with the GMM-specific repertoire. GMM-specific TCRs were nearer to active tuberculosis alpha repertoires, suggesting expansion.

TCRdb's copy holds only in-frame clones and misses some; the assay was immunoSEQ multiplex PCR. The data contain under 40,000 clones, 94% of them singletons. Each clinical donor contributed on average about 96,000 T cells from unsorted cryopreserved PBMC. Of note for this clone: What it recognizes is unknown.

The CDR3 loop spans 13 amino acids. Germline values: CDR1 PRHDT, CDR2 FYEKMQ (reference sequence). V shed 4 bases, J shed 6 bases, and the junction held 3 bases outside the gene matches. This TCR came from a donor between 10 and 35 years old with latent tuberculosis or without tuberculosis infection. The chain couples TRBV13 to TRBJ1-5; 7 bases are a match to TRBD1. Sequenced sample: PBMCs. The CDR3 here is CASSSGGLQPQHF. For the CDR3, the DNA is TGTGCCAGCAGCTCAGGGGGACTTCAGCCCCAGCATTTT. Full variable domain (outside the CDR3, taken from reference TRBV13 and TRBJ1-5): AAGVIQSPRHLIKEKRETATLKCYPIPRHDTVYWYQQGPGQDPQFLISFYEKMQSDKGSIPDRFSAQQFSDYHSELNMSSLELGDSALYFCASSSGGLQPQHFGDGTRLSIL.